This T cell receptor (beta chain) was recovered during a study of cytomegalovirus exposure and HLA in healthy donors. Researchers ran the PCR with 60 Vbeta and 13 Jbeta primers. The table came from immunoSEQ multiplex PCR; TCRdb's copy has only in-frame clones and leaves some out. This table holds around 100,000 clones, over 60% found once. Concerning this clone: Its antigen is currently unknown.

Likely unrecorded immune exposures existed in these nominally healthy donors. Study-wide results and caveats: Later, an analysis showed that TCR beta chains associated with HLA were more clonally expanded than others that were equally common. Later analysis demonstrated an association between a missense DCLRE1C variant and TCR beta V- and J-gene trimming.

The CDR3 runs to 13 residues. V was clipped by 4 bases and J by 4 bases, with 10 bases between them. Germline CDR1 and CDR2: LNHDA and SQIVND (reference sequence). What was sequenced was PBMCs. This chain uses TRBV19 with TRBJ2-5, with a tentative D call TRBD2 (6 bases). The sequence was collected from a woman younger than 30 in good health and CMV-seropositive. The CDR3 coding sequence is TGTGCCAGTAGTAGCCTAGCGAGAGAGACCCAGTACTTC. As protein: CASSSLARETQYF.